This T cell receptor beta chain appears in the sequencing data of a study of cytomegalovirus exposure and HLA in healthy donors. Study conclusions and caveats: The authors reported that TCR beta sequences could predict HLA-A and HLA-B alleles. These predictions were accurate for most subjects in the first cohort. Later analysis associated a missense DCLRE1C variant with TCR beta V- and J-gene trimming. V segments that were indistinguishable, TRBV6-2 and TRBV6-3 among them, were omitted from analysis. Most TCR beta V segments were productive about 87% or about 30% of the time in an earlier analysis.

This clone was counted between two and nine times. Its antigen is still unknown. V lost 2 bases, J lost 3 bases, and 25 bases lay in between. The germline gives CDR1 KGHSH, CDR2 LQKENI. The CDR3 has 19 residues. The PCR ran on 60 Vbeta and 13 Jbeta primers. Libraries were prepared by immunoSEQ multiplex PCR; TCRdb keeps only in-frame clonotypes and omits some of them. Among around 200,000 clones listed, around four fifths were seen once. This clonotype was sampled from a woman aged 60 to 75 in good health and CMV-seropositive. This sequence joins TRBV18 and TRBJ1-1; D is uncertain. The material sequenced was PBMCs. The CDR3: CASSPGSEAEVSIYTEAFF. The CDR3 region has the DNA TGTGCCAGCTCACCAGGGTCCGAGGCAGAGGTATCGATTTACACTGAAGCTTTCTTT.